Sequencing of this TCR beta chain was carried out in a study of shared T cell receptors in the human thymus. Method: immunoSEQ multiplex PCR; TCRdb's copy keeps in-frame clones and lacks some. The sample carries about 660,000 clones, roughly 90% recorded once. V lost 4 bases and J lost 6; bases outside the gene matches: 6. The CDR3 runs 14 residues. Germline V lookup: CDR1 SGDLS, CDR2 YYNGEE. The same data also contributed to another study, on human thymus T cells. That work states: Finnish infants who were healthy and having corrective surgery for congenital heart defects made up the donors. From resections taken during corrective heart surgery, the thymus tissue was obtained. Apparent bias marked the V and J gene usage of thymic and blood repertoires. Related research described thymic repertoires that were highly overlapping among unrelated individuals.

The rearrangement joins TRBV9 to TRBJ1-4; the match to TRBD1 covers 7 bases. The sequence was collected from a boy younger than two with a congenital heart defect. The specimen was thymocytes. The CDR3 spells CASSRQGLDEKLFF. The CDR3 nucleotides are TGTGCCAGCAGCAGACAGGGACTGGATGAAAAACTGTTTTTT.